This TCR beta chain derives from a study of blood T cell repertoires in COVID-19. From germline, CDR1 is SQVTM and CDR2 ANQGSEA. Losses at the gene ends were 6 bases for V and 7 bases for J; bases not matched to a gene: 2. The CDR3 is 11 amino acids. Profiling relied on immunoSEQ multiplex PCR, and the TCRdb table lists in-frame clones only, not all of them. The table lists around 150,000 clones, over 75% of them singletons. The sample taken for sequencing was PBMCs or T cells enriched from blood (not recorded which). The receptor was isolated from a woman aged 50 to 60 who had recovered from COVID-19. The chain links TRBV29-1 to TRBJ1-1, with TRBD1 matching 10 bases. The CDR3 reads CSVGTGDEAFF. The CDR3 DNA reads TGCAGCGTCGGGACAGGGGATGAAGCTTTCTTT. The whole variable domain, filled in from reference TRBV29-1 and TRBJ1-1, reads SAVISQKPSRDICQRGTSLTIQCQVDSQVTMMFWYRQQPGQSLTLIATANQGSEATYESGFVIDKFPISRPNLTFSTLTVSNMSPEDSSIYLCSVGTGDEAFFGQGTRLTVV.